This T cell receptor (beta chain) was obtained from a study of blood T cell repertoires in COVID-19. Profiling relied on immunoSEQ multiplex PCR, and the TCRdb table lists in-frame clones only, not all of them. The sample records hundreds of thousands of clones, about 88% being singletons. Sequencing was done on a sample of PBMCs or T cells enriched from blood (not recorded which). The sequence derives from a man in his fifties or sixties who had recovered from COVID-19.

The CDR3 nucleotides are TGTGCCAGCAGTGAAGGGGCTTCCGGGAGATATGGCTACACCTTC. This sequence encodes CASSEGASGRYGYTF. The genes are TRBV25-1 and TRBJ1-2; D might be TRBD1 (5 bases). Trimming pared 2 bases from V and 5 bases from J, leaving 15 bases between. This CDR3 is built from 15 residues. Germline assignment: CDR1 MGHDK and CDR2 SYGVNS.